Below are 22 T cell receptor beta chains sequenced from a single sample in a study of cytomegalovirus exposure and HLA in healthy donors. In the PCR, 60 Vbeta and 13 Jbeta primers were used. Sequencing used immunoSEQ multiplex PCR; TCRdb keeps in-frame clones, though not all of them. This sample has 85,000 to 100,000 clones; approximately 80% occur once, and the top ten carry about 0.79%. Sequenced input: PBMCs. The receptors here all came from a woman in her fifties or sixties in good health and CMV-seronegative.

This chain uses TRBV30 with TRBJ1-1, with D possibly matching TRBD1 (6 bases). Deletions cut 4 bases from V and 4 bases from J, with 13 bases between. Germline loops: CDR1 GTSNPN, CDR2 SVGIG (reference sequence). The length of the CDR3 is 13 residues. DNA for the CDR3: TGTGCCTGGAATAGGGGGTCGAGCACTGAAGCTTTCTTT. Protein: CAWNRGSSTEAFF.

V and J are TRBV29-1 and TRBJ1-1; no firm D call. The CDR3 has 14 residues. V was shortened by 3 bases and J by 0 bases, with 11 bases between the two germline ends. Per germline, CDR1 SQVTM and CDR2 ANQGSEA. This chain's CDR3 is CSVERVSLNTEAFF. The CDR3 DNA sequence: TGCAGCGTTGAGAGGGTTTCATTGAACACTGAAGCTTTCTTT.

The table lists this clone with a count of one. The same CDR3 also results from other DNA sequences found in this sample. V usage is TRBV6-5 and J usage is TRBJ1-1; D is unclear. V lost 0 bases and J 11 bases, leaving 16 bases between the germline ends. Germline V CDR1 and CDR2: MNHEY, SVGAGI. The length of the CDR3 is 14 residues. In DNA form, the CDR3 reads TGTGCCAGCAGTTACTCGATACGGACTATTGAGGCTTTCTTT. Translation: CASSYSIRTIEAFF.

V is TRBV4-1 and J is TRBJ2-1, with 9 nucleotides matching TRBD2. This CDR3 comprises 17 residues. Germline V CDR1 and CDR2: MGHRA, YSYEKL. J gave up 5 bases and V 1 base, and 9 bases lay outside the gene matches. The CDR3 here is CASSQGRLSGRNNEQFF. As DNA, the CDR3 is TGCGCCAGCAGCCAAGGGAGGTTGAGCGGGAGGAACAATGAGCAGTTCTTC.

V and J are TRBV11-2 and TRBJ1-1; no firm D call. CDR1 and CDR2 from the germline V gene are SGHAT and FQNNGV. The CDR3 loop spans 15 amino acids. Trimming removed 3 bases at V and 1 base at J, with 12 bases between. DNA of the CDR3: TGTGCCAGCAGCTTCACCCAGGAACCGAACACTGAAGCTTTCTTT. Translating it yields CASSFTQEPNTEAFF.

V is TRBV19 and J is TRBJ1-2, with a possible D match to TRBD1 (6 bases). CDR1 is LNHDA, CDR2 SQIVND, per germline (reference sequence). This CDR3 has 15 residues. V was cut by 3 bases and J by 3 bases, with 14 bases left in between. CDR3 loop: CASSIFPGQYYGYTF. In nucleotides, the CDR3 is TGTGCCAGTAGTATCTTCCCAGGACAGTACTATGGCTACACCTTC.

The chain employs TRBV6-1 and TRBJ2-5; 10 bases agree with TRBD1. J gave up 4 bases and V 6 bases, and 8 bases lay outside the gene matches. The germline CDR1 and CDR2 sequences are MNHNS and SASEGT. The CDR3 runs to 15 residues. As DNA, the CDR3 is TGTGCCAGCAGATCCGGGACAGGGGCCCGAGAGACCCAGTACTTC. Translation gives CASRSGTGARETQYF.

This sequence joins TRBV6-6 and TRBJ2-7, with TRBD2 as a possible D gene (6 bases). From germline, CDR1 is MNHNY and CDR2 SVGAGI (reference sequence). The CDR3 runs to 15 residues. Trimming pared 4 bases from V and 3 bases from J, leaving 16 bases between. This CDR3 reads CASSSSLGLFYEQYF. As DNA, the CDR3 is TGTGCCAGCAGTTCGTCCCTGGGACTCTTCTACGAGCAGTACTTC.

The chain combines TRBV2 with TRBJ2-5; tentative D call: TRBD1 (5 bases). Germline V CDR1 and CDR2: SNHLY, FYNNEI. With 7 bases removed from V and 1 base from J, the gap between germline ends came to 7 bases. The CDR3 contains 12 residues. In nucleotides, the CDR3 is TGTGCCAGCAACACAGGCCAAGAGACCCAGTACTTC. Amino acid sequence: CASNTGQETQYF. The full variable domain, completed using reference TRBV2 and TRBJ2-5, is EPEVTQTPSHQVTQMGQEVILRCVPISNHLYFYWYRQILGQKVEFLVSFYNNEISEKSEIFDDQFSVERPDGSNFTLKIRSTKLEDSAMYFCASNTGQETQYFGPGTRLLVL.

CDR3 DNA: TGTGCCATCTCCCTGTTTACAGGGACGGGGGGAAACACCATATATTTT. It codes for CAISLFTGTGGNTIYF. This chain uses TRBV10-3 with TRBJ1-3; perhaps TRBD1 as D (6 bases). This CDR3 is 16 amino acids long. Trimming shortened V by 8 bases and J by 4 bases, and 21 bases separated the two germline ends. CDR1 and CDR2 from the germline V gene are ENHRY and SYGVKD.

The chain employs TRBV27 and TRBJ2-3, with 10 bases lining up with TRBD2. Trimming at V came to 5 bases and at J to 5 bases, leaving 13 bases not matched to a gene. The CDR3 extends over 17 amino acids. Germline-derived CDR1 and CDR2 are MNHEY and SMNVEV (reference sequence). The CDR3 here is CASSTGLASARGDTQYF. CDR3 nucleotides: TGTGCCAGCAGTACGGGACTAGCGAGCGCCCGGGGAGATACGCAGTATTTT.

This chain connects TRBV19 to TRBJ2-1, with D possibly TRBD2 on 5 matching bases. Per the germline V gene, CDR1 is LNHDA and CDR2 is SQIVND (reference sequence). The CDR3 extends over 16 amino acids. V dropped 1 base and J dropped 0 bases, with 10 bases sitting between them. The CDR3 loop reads CASSIGTGSSYNEQFF. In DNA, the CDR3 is TGTGCCAGTAGTATAGGGACGGGGAGCTCCTACAATGAGCAGTTCTTC.

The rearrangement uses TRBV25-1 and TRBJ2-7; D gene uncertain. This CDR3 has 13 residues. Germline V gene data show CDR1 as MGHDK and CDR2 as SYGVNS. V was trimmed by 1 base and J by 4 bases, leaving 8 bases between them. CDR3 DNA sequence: TGTGCCAGCAGTGAATCCCTCGTATACGAGCAGTACTTC. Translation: CASSESLVYEQYF.

The CDR3 region is CASTRDYHTDTQYF. CDR3 bases: TGTGCCAGCACCCGGGACTATCACACAGATACGCAGTATTTT. This chain links TRBV2 with TRBJ2-3; 7 nucleotides match TRBD2. Trimming at V came to 7 bases and at J to 2 bases, leaving 6 bases not matched to a gene. CDR1 is SNHLY, CDR2 FYNNEI, per germline. The CDR3 is made up of 14 amino acids.

This CDR3 is CASSLVGPPGTSIYNEQFF. CDR3 nucleotide sequence: TGTGCCAGCAGCTTAGTCGGGCCTCCCGGGACTAGCATATACAATGAGCAGTTCTTC. The chain is built from TRBV11-2 and TRBJ2-1; 9 nucleotides line up with TRBD2. The V gene end was trimmed by 1 base and the J gene end by 4 bases; junction bases not matched to a gene: 14. CDR3 size: 19 residues. Germline loops: CDR1 SGHAT, CDR2 FQNNGV.

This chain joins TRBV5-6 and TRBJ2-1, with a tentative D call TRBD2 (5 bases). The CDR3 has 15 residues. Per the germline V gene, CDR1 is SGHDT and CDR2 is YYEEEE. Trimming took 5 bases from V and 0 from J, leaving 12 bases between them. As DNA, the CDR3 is TGTGCCAGCAGGTTAGTTGGGAGCTCCTACAATGAGCAGTTCTTC. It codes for CASRLVGSSYNEQFF.

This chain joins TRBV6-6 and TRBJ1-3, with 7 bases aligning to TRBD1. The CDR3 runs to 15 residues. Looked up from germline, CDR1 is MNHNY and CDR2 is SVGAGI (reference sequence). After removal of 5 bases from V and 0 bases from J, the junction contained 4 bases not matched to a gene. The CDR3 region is CASSDRASSGNTIYF. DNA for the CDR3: TGTGCCAGCAGTGACAGGGCCAGCTCTGGAAACACCATATATTTT.

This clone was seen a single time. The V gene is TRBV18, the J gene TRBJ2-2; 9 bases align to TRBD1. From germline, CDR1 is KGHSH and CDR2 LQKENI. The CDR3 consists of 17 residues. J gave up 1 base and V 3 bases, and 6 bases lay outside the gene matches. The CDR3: CASSPSGTGRNTGELFF. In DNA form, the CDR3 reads TGTGCCAGCTCACCGTCCGGGACAGGGAGGAACACCGGGGAGCTGTTTTTT.

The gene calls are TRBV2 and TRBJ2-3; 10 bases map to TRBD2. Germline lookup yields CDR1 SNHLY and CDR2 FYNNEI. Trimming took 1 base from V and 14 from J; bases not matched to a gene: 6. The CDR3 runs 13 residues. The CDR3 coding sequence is TGTGCCAGCAGTGAAGAACTAGCGGGACGGGCGTATTTT. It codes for CASSEELAGRAYF.

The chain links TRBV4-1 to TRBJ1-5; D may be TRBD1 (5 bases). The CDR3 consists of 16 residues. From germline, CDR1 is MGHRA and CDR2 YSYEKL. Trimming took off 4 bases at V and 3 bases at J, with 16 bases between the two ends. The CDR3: CASSPAAGINNQPQHF. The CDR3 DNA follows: TGCGCCAGCAGCCCGGCGGCAGGGATTAACAATCAGCCCCAGCATTTT.

The CDR3 here is CASSYSPQTGDTEAFF. The DNA of the CDR3 is TGTGCCAGCAGTTACTCCCCCCAAACAGGGGACACTGAAGCTTTCTTT. This chain links TRBV6-5 with TRBJ1-1, with 7 nucleotides matching TRBD1. The CDR3 loop spans 16 amino acids. Germline values: CDR1 MNHEY, CDR2 SVGAGI. The V gene end was trimmed by 0 bases and the J gene end by 3 bases; junction bases not matched to a gene: 7.

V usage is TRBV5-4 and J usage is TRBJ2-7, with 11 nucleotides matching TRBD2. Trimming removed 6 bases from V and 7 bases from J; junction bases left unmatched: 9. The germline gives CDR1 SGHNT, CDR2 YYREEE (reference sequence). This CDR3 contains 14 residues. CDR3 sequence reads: CASKKLAGGSEQYF. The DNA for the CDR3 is TGTGCCAGCAAGAAGCTAGCGGGAGGTAGTGAGCAGTACTTC.